Below, 27 T cell receptor beta chains from the same sample are listed, as sequenced in a study of blood T cells in healthy people across ages. A J-beta primer mix and a sample-barcoded 5' primer were used in a second PCR of about 7 to 12 cycles. In TCRdb, the 5' RACE reads were re-called with MiXCR into one record per CDR3 protein. This sample has roughly 730,000 distinct CDR3 sequences, with around three fifths found just once. What was sequenced was blood. These receptors were obtained from a middle-aged man in good health.

The rearrangement links TRBV6-6 to TRBJ1-5, with D unresolved. Germline values: CDR1 MNHNY, CDR2 SVGAGI (reference sequence). The CDR3 runs 13 residues. Trimming left V 5 bases short and J 4 bases short, with 9 bases between. The CDR3 sequence: CASSVQRNQPQHF. CDR3 nucleotides: TGTGCCAGCAGTGTCCAACGAAATCAGCCCCAGCATTTT.

The rearrangement links TRBV4-1 to TRBJ2-1; D gene uncertain. The germline gives CDR1 MGHRA, CDR2 YSYEKL. CDR3 length equals 15 residues. The ends were cut back, 1 base at V and 6 bases at J, with 13 bases in the middle. CDR3 region: CASSQASWQANEQFF. The DNA of the CDR3 is TGCGCCAGCAGCCAAGCGTCATGGCAGGCCAATGAGCAGTTCTTC.

The chain recombines TRBV7-3 with TRBJ1-2, with unresolved D. From germline, CDR1 is SGHTA and CDR2 FQGTGA. Trimming shortened V by 5 bases and J by 8 bases, and 15 bases separated the two germline ends. The CDR3 loop spans 13 amino acids. CDR3 residues: CASSRGEGGGYTF. In DNA form, the CDR3 reads TGTGCCAGCAGCCGAGGTGAGGGTGGAGGCTACACCTTC.

This clonotype turned up a few times. The V and J genes are TRBV6-2 or TRBV6-3 and TRBJ2-5, with TRBD2 identical over 14 bases. The DNA end is more similar to TRBJ2-7, so the J call may be wrong. This CDR3 has 16 amino acids. Looked up from germline, CDR1 is MNHEY and CDR2 is SVGEGT. The CDR3 sequence: CASSYGGLAGEDEQYF. The CDR3 region has the DNA TGTGCCAGCAGTTATGGGGGACTAGCGGGAGAAGACGAGCAGTACTTC.

This chain links TRBV20-1 with TRBJ1-2; possibly TRBD1 for D (5 bases). The CDR3 contains 16 residues. From germline, CDR1 is DFQATT and CDR2 SNEGSKA (reference sequence). Trimming took off 0 bases at V and 0 bases at J, with 14 bases between the two ends. CDR3 sequence reads: CSARDRYGATNYGYTF. CDR3 in DNA: TGCAGTGCTAGAGATCGTTACGGGGCCACTAACTATGGCTACACCTTC.

This clonotype showed up just a few times. V gene TRBV15 combines with J gene TRBJ1-4; the D gene is possibly TRBD1 (5 bases). Trimming took 5 bases from V and 4 from J, leaving 14 bases between them. The germline V gene has CDR1 LNHNV and CDR2 YYDKDF (reference sequence). The CDR3 is 15 amino acids. The CDR3 sequence: CATSLGGVGNEKLFF. CDR3 nucleotides: TGTGCCACCAGCCTTGGGGGGGTGGGTAATGAAAAACTGTTTTTT.

This clonotype was seen many times. The chain recombines TRBV15 with TRBJ2-5; D is perhaps TRBD2 (6 bases). The CDR3 length is 15 residues. V lost 0 bases, J lost 2 bases, and 10 bases lay in between. Germline CDR1 is LNHNV and CDR2 is YYDKDF (reference sequence). In DNA, the CDR3 is TGTGCCACCAGCAGAGATCGCGGGGCTCAAGAGACCCAGTACTTC. Translation: CATSRDRGAQETQYF.

The J gene is TRBJ1-6, the V gene TRBV27; tentatively, D is TRBD1 (6 bases). The CDR3 runs to 14 residues. From germline, CDR1 is MNHEY and CDR2 SMNVEV (reference sequence). V lost 4 bases to trimming and J lost 10 bases, with 14 bases between them. The DNA for the CDR3 is TGTGCCAGCAGTTCGAAGACAGGAACATCACCCCTCCACTTT. Its protein is CASSSKTGTSPLHF.

J is TRBJ2-7 and V is TRBV6-5; unclear D gene. The DNA end is a closer match to TRBJ2-5, so the J assignment may be wrong. Germline values: CDR1 MNHEY, CDR2 SVGAGI. CDR3 length: 16 residues. CDR3 sequence reads: CASSYDVGRVRETQYF. CDR3 nucleotide sequence: TGTGCCAGCAGTTACGACGTCGGCCGGGTCCGGGAGACCCAGTACTTC.

The gene calls are TRBV28 and TRBJ1-6; unclear D gene. Germline CDR1 MDHEN, CDR2 SYDVKM. V lost 2 bases, J lost 9 bases, and 5 bases lay in between. The CDR3 length is 12 residues. CDR3 DNA: TGTGCCAGCAGTTTAATTGGTTCACCCCTCCACTTT. Translation gives CASSLIGSPLHF.

The chain uses TRBV6-2 or TRBV6-3 and TRBJ2-5, with D uncertain. V was shortened by 7 bases and J by 3 bases, with 6 bases between the two germline ends. Germline V gives CDR1 MNHEY, CDR2 SVGEGT. The CDR3 is made up of 11 amino acids. The CDR3 loop is CASKVEETQYF. CDR3 coding DNA: TGTGCCAGCAAAGTCGAAGAGACCCAGTACTTC.

This sequence joins TRBV19 and TRBJ2-1, with D perhaps matching TRBD1 or TRBD2 (5 bases each). The V gene's germline CDR1 is LNHDA and CDR2 SQIVND (reference sequence). This CDR3 comprises 13 residues. Trimming cost V 4 bases and J 7 bases, with 11 bases left between them. CDR3 amino acids: CASSRGAANEQFF. The CDR3 DNA reads as TGTGCCAGTAGTAGAGGGGCAGCAAATGAGCAGTTCTTC. The full variable domain, with the rest looked up from reference TRBV19 and TRBJ2-1, is DGGITQSPKYLFRKEGQNVTLSCEQNLNHDAMYWYRQDPGQGLRLIYYSQIVNDFQKGDIAEGYSVSREKKESFPLTVTSAQKNPTAFYLCASSRGAANEQFFGPGTRLTVL.

There are a few counts of this clonotype. The chain uses TRBV5-8 and TRBJ2-7; D gene uncertain. CDR1 and CDR2 from the germline V gene are SGHTS and YDEGEE. The CDR3 sequence is 13 residues long. Trimming shortened V by 4 bases and J by 3 bases, and 11 bases separated the two germline ends. DNA of the CDR3: TGTGCCAGCAGCCACGAACAAGGCTACGAGCAGTACTTC. Translated: CASSHEQGYEQYF.

The CDR3 protein is CATGQGIIGYEQYF. The DNA for the CDR3 is TGCGCCACTGGACAGGGGATTATAGGGTACGAGCAGTACTTC. The J gene is TRBJ2-7, the V gene TRBV10-2, with 9 bases aligning to TRBD1. Germline trimming cut 10 bases from V and 4 bases from J; bases unmatched to any gene: 11. The germline CDR1 and CDR2 sequences are WSHSY and SAAADI. This CDR3 has 14 residues.

The chain is built from TRBV29-1 and TRBJ2-1; D ambiguous. CDR1 and CDR2 from the germline V gene are SQVTM and ANQGSEA. V gave up 3 bases and J gave up 4 bases, with 7 bases separating them. This CDR3 spans 12 amino acids. The CDR3 spells CSVEGWYNEQFF. The CDR3, as DNA: TGCAGCGTTGAGGGGTGGTACAATGAGCAGTTCTTC.

This clonotype was detected ten times or more. In DNA, the CDR3 is TGTGCCAGCAGTGAAAGGGGGAGCACAGATACGCAGTATTTT. Its translation is CASSERGSTDTQYF. The chain carries TRBV6-1 and TRBJ2-3; tentatively, D is TRBD1 (6 bases). Germline loops: CDR1 MNHNS, CDR2 SASEGT. This CDR3 is built from 14 residues. The V and J ends lost 2 bases and 0 bases respectively, with 6 bases between them.

The chain links TRBV11-2 to TRBJ1-1; D is undetermined. Trimming shortened V by 5 bases and J by 0 bases, and 7 bases separated the two germline ends. CDR1 SGHAT and CDR2 FQNNGV come from the germline V gene. CDR3 length equals 13 residues. This CDR3 is CASSPVVNTEAFF. The CDR3 region has the DNA TGTGCCAGCAGCCCCGTCGTGAACACTGAAGCTTTCTTT. The full variable domain, completed using reference TRBV11-2 and TRBJ1-1, is EAGVAQSPRYKIIEKRQSVAFWCNPISGHATLYWYQQILGQGPKLLIQFQNNGVVDDSQLPKDRFSAERLKGVDSTLKIQPAKLEDSAVYLCASSPVVNTEAFFGQGTRLTVV.

The rearrangement joins TRBV4-3 to TRBJ1-5; no firm D call. Germline CDR1 reads LGHNA; CDR2 reads YSLEER. The CDR3 contains 17 residues. V lost 0 bases and J 6 bases, leaving 18 bases between the germline ends. CDR3: CASSQDQRPGTIQPQHF. The CDR3, as DNA: TGCGCCAGCAGCCAAGACCAAAGGCCGGGTACCATTCAGCCCCAGCATTTT.

This chain links TRBV4-1 with TRBJ2-5, with 7 positions matching TRBD2. Losses at the gene ends were 1 base for V and 1 base for J; bases not matched to a gene: 12. Germline CDR1 and CDR2: MGHRA and YSYEKL. The CDR3 loop spans 18 amino acids. The CDR3 DNA sequence: TGCGCCAGCAGCCAAGGTCCATGGCGGGAGAAACTCCAAGAGACCCAGTACTTC. Its protein product is CASSQGPWREKLQETQYF.

This clonotype came up a few times. The chain recombines TRBV5-1 with TRBJ2-3; 8 positions match TRBD1. V lost 0 bases and J lost 13; bases outside the gene matches: 16. The CDR3 consists of 16 residues. Germline V gene sequence: CDR1 SGHRS, CDR2 YFSETQ. The CDR3 loop reads CASSLVELGTTGEEYF. In DNA form, the CDR3 reads TGCGCCAGCAGCTTGGTGGAGTTGGGGACGACAGGGGAAGAGTATTTT.

In its sample, this clonotype was seen a few times. V is TRBV27 and J is TRBJ2-1; TRBD1 matches 9 bases. CDR1 is MNHEY and CDR2 is SMNVEV in the germline V gene (reference sequence). V shed 6 bases and J 9 bases; nucleotides not matched to a gene: 6. This CDR3 region has 13 residues. The CDR3, as DNA: TGTGCCAGCAGCCGGACAGGGGACGGTGAGCAGTTCTTC. Its translation is CASSRTGDGEQFF.

The chain joins TRBV20-1 to TRBJ2-3; 8 nucleotides match TRBD2. Per the germline V gene, CDR1 is DFQATT and CDR2 is SNEGSKA (reference sequence). V lost 4 bases to trimming and J lost 3 bases; unmatched junction nucleotides: 12. The CDR3 length is 16 residues. CDR3 in amino acids: CSAIAWRGAQTDTQYF. The CDR3 DNA follows: TGCAGTGCTATAGCCTGGCGGGGGGCCCAAACAGATACGCAGTATTTT.

Here the CDR3 DNA reads TGTGCCAGCACTAGGACAGCGGGTTATGGCTACACCTTC. Its translation is CASTRTAGYGYTF. The J gene is TRBJ1-2, the V gene TRBV7-2; D possibly corresponds to TRBD1 (6 bases). The CDR3 is 13 residues long. The germline V gene encodes CDR1 SGHTA and CDR2 FQGNSA. Trimming removed 7 bases from V and 5 bases from J, with 14 bases in between.

The V and J genes are TRBV20-1 and TRBJ1-5; D is undetermined. This CDR3 has 14 amino acids. Per the germline V gene, CDR1 is DFQATT and CDR2 is SNEGSKA (reference sequence). Trimming removed 2 bases at V and 1 base at J, with 9 bases between. The CDR3 reads CSARRVSSNQPQHF. The CDR3 nucleotides read TGCAGTGCTAGAAGGGTCAGCAGCAATCAGCCCCAGCATTTT.

The chain combines TRBV6-1 with TRBJ1-5; 8 bases fit TRBD1. With V trimmed by 2 bases and J by 5 bases, 5 bases remained unmatched. There are 15 residues in the CDR3. The V gene's germline CDR1 is MNHNS and CDR2 SASEGT. This CDR3 reads CASSEQGAEDQPQHF. DNA of the CDR3: TGTGCCAGCAGTGAACAGGGGGCCGAAGATCAGCCCCAGCATTTT.

This chain joins TRBV9 and TRBJ2-1; TRBD2 aligns across 9 bases. V shed 3 bases, J shed 1 base, and the junction held 5 bases outside the gene matches. The CDR3 is 16 amino acids. Germline assignment: CDR1 SGDLS and CDR2 YYNGEE. The CDR3 DNA sequence: TGTGCCAGCAGCGGACCGGGACTAGCTTCCTACAATGAGCAGTTCTTC. Its protein product is CASSGPGLASYNEQFF.

As regards this clonotype: At one boundary the junction diverges from the germline segment, which might be a read error. The chain employs TRBV14 and TRBJ2-7; D tentatively fits TRBD1 or TRBD2 (6 bases each). The CDR3 is made up of 18 amino acids. CDR1 SGHDN and CDR2 FVKESK come from the germline V gene. DNA of the CDR3: TGTGCCAGAAGCCCCCGAAGGAGGGGGACCAGCTCCTCCTACGAGCAGTACTTC. Translation: CARSPRRRGTSSSYEQYF.